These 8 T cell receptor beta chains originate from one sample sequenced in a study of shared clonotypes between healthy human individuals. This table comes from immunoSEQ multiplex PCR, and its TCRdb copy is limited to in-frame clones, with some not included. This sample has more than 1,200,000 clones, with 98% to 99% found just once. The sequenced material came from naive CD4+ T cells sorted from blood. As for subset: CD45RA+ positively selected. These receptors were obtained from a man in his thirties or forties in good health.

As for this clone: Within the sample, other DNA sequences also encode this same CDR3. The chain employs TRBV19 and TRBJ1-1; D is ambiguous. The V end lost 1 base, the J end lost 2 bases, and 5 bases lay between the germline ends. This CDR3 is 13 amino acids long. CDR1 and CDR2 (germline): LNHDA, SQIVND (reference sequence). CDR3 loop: CASSIGVNTEAFF. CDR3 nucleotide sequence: TGTGCCAGTAGTATAGGAGTAAACACTGAAGCTTTCTTT.

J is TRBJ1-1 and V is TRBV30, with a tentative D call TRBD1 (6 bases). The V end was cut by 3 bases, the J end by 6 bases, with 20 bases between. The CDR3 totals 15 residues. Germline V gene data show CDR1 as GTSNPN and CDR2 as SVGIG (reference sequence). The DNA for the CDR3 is TGTGCCTGGAGCCCACTTTCATCGGGGGGCCCTGAAGCTTTCTTT. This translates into CAWSPLSSGGPEAFF.

The CDR3 DNA is TGCGCCAGCACCCCCATACTAGCGGGAGTTTCCTACAATGAGCAGTTCTTC. It encodes CASTPILAGVSYNEQFF. This chain links TRBV10-2 with TRBJ2-1; 11 bases match TRBD2. Trimming cost V 7 bases and J 1 base; bases outside gene matches: 9. CDR3 length equals 17 residues. CDR1 and CDR2 (germline): WSHSY, SAAADI.

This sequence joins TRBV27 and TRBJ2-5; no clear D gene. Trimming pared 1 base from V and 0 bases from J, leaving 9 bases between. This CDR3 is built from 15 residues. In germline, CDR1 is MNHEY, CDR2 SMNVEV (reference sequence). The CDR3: CASSLFSVNQETQYF. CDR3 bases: TGTGCCAGCAGTTTATTCTCGGTTAACCAAGAGACCCAGTACTTC.

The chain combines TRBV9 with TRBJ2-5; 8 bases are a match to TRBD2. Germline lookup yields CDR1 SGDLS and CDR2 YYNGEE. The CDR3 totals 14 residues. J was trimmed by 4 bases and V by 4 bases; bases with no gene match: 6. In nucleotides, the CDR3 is TGTGCCAGCAGCCCAGCGGGAGTACCAGAGACCCAGTACTTC. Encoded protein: CASSPAGVPETQYF.

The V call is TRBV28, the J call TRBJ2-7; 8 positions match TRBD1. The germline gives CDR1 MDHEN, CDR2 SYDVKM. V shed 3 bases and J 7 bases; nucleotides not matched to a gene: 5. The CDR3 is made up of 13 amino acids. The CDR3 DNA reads TGTGCCAGCAGTTTCCAGGGGGCTGGGGAGCAGTACTTC. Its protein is CASSFQGAGEQYF.

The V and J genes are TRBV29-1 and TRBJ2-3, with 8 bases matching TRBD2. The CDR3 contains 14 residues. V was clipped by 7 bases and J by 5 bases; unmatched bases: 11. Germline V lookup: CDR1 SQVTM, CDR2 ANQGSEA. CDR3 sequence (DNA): TGCAGCGGGAACAGCGGGAGAATGATAGATACGCAGTATTTT. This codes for CSGNSGRMIDTQYF.

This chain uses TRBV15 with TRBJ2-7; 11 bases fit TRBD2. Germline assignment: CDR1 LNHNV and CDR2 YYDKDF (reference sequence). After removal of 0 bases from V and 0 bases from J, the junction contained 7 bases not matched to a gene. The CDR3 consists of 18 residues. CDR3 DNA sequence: TGTGCCACCAGCAGAGATCGGGCTAGCGGGAGGAGCTCCTACGAGCAGTACTTC. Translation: CATSRDRASGRSSYEQYF.